This T cell receptor (beta chain) stems from a study of identical twins. The CDR3 covers 14 residues. Per germline, CDR1 DFQATT and CDR2 SNEGSKA (reference sequence). V dropped 1 base and J dropped 6; count of bases not matched to a gene: 5. TCRdb recomputed calls from the 5' RACE reads with MiXCR, one row per CDR3 protein. This sample has fewer than 550,000 distinct CDR3 sequences, with roughly an eighth found just once. These data were likewise used in another study, on yellow fever vaccine responses in identical twins.

This chain uses TRBV20-1 with TRBJ2-1, with 8 bases fitting TRBD1. The TCR was taken from a woman aged 18-29 years in good health. Source material: CD4+ T cells sorted from blood. Written as DNA, the CDR3 is TGCAGTGCTAGAGGAACAGGGGGGTCCAATGAGCAGTTCTTC. Residues: CSARGTGGSNEQFF.